Each of the 9 T cell receptor beta chains below was sequenced from the same sample in a study of blood T cell repertoires in COVID-19. Repertoires were generated with immunoSEQ multiplex PCR, while TCRdb's copy carries only in-frame clones and drops some. The data contain roughly 66,000 clones, roughly nine tenths of them seen just once; the ten biggest clones take up 6% to 9.5%. The sample taken for sequencing was peripheral blood. These receptors all come from a human donor in a cohort sampled during active COVID-19.

V gene TRBV6-2 or TRBV6-3 combines with J gene TRBJ1-1; D not certain. V dropped 0 bases and J dropped 6 bases, with 8 bases sitting between them. CDR3 size: 13 residues. Germline V gene sequence: CDR1 MNHEY, CDR2 SVGEGT. The CDR3 reads CASSYSAGAEAFF. The CDR3, as DNA: TGTGCCAGCAGTTACTCCGCGGGCGCTGAAGCTTTCTTT.

The chain links TRBV9 to TRBJ2-7, with 8 positions matching TRBD2. Germline V CDR1 and CDR2: SGDLS, YYNGEE. The CDR3 is made up of 15 amino acids. V trimming: 3 bases; J trimming: 2 bases; junction bases outside the gene matches: 7. As DNA, the CDR3 is TGTGCCAGCAGCGGCACTAGCGGTAGTGCCTACGAGCAGTACTTC. Residues: CASSGTSGSAYEQYF.

The chain carries TRBV10-1 and TRBJ2-3, with TRBD2 matching 8 bases. This CDR3 has 16 amino acids. Germline trimming cut 5 bases from V and 2 bases from J; bases unmatched to any gene: 9. Germline V CDR1 and CDR2: WNHNN, SYGVQD (reference sequence). The CDR3 here is CASSNGLAEITDTQYF. DNA of the CDR3: TGCGCCAGCAGTAACGGACTAGCTGAAATCACAGATACGCAGTATTTT.

The chain links TRBV6-6 to TRBJ2-7; D might be TRBD2 (6 bases). V lost 4 bases and J 1 base, leaving 17 bases between the germline ends. Germline CDR1 reads MNHNY; CDR2 reads SVGAGI (reference sequence). CDR3 length: 16 amino acids. CDR3 DNA: TGTGCCAGCAGTTCCGTTTTGGGGGGAGGTTCCTACGAGCAGTACTTC. Translated: CASSSVLGGGSYEQYF.

The chain uses TRBV7-2 and TRBJ1-2, with D tentatively TRBD1 (5 bases). The CDR3 runs to 14 residues. Germline loops: CDR1 SGHTA, CDR2 FQGNSA. Deletions cut 7 bases from V and 6 bases from J, with 18 bases between. The CDR3 loop reads CASTRRGDLDGYTF. The CDR3 bases are TGTGCCAGCACCCGGAGGGGAGACCTCGATGGCTACACCTTC.

This rearrangement joins TRBV6-5 to TRBJ2-7; TRBD1 matches at 7 bases. The CDR3 runs to 15 residues. After removal of 6 bases from V and 1 base from J, the junction contained 9 bases not matched to a gene. CDR1 is MNHEY, CDR2 SVGAGI, per germline. CDR3 DNA sequence: TGTGCCAGCAGAAGAGACCGGGACAGTTCCTACGAGCAGTACTTC. Translated, it gives CASRRDRDSSYEQYF.

This sequence joins TRBV7-9 and TRBJ1-2; maybe TRBD1 (5 bases). The germline V and J ends were trimmed by 1 base and 4 bases, with 10 bases remaining between them. Germline assignment: CDR1 SEHNR and CDR2 FQNEAQ (reference sequence). CDR3 size: 14 residues. The CDR3 coding sequence is TGTGCCAGCAGCTTAGGTACAGGCACCTATGGCTACACCTTC. Its protein is CASSLGTGTYGYTF.

This clone occurred once. A read error may account for a junction end that differs from germline. The chain carries TRBV6-1 and TRBJ2-1; 8 bases line up with TRBD2. This CDR3 contains 15 residues. Germline CDR1 and CDR2: MNHNS and SASEGT. CDR3 bases: TGTGCCAGCAGAGAAGCGGGAGATCCCCACAATGAGCAGTTCTTC. Translating gives CASREAGDPHNEQFF.

The chain couples TRBV6-5 to TRBJ1-5; 8 bases agree with TRBD1. The germline V gene has CDR1 MNHEY and CDR2 SVGAGI. V was clipped by 6 bases and J by 5 bases; unmatched bases: 9. The CDR3 runs to 15 residues. The CDR3 is CASRTQGARDQPQHF. The CDR3 DNA sequence: TGTGCCAGCAGAACCCAGGGGGCTCGCGATCAGCCCCAGCATTTT.